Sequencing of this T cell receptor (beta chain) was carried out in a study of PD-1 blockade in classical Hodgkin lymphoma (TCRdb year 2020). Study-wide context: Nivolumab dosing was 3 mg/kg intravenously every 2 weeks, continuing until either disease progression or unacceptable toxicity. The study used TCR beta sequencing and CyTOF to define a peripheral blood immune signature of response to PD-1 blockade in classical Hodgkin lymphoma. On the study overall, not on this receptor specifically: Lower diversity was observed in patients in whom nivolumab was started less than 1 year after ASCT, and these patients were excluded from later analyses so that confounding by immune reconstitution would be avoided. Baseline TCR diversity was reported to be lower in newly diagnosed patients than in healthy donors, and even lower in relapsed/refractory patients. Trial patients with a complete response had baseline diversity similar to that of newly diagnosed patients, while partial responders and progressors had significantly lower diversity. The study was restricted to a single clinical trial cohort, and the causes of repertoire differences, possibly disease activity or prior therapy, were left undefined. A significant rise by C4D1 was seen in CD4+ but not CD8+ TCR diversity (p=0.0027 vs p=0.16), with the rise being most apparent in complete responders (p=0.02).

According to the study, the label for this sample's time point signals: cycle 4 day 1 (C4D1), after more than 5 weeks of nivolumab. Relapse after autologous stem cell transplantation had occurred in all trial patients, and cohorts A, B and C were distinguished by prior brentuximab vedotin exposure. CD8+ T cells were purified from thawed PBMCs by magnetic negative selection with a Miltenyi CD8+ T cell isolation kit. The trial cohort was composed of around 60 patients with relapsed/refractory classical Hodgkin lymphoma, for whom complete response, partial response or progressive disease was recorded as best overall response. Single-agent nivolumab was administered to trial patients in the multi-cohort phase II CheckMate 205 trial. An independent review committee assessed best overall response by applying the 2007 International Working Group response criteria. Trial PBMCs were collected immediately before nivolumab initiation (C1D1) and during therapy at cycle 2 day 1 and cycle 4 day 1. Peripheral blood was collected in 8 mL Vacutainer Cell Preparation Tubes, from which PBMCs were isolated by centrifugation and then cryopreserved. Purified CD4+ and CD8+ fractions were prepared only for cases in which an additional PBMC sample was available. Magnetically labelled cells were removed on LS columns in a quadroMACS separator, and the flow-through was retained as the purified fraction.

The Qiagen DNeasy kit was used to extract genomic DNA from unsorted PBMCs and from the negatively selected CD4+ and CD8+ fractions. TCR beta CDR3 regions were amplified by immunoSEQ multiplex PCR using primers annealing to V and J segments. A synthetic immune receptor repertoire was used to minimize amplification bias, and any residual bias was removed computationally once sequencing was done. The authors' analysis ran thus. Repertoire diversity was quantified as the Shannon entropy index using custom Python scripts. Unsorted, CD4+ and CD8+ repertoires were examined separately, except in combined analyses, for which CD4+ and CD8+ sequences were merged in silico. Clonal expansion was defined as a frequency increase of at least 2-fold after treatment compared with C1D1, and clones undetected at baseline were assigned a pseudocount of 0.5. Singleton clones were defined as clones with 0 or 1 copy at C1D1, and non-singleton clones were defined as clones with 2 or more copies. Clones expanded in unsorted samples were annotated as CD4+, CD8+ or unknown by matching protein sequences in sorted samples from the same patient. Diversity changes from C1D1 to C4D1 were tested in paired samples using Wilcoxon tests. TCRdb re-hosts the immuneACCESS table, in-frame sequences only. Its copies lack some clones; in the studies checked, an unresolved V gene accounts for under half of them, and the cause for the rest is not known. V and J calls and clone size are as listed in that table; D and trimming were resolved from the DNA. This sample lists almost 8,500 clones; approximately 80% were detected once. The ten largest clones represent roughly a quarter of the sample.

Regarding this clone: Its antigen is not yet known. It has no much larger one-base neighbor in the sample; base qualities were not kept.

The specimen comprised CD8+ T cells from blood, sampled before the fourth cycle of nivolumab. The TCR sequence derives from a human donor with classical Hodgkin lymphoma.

The CDR3 amino acid sequence is: CASSPGGPAEQYF. In nucleotide form, the sequence is TGTGCCAGCAGCCCGGGGGGTCCCGCGGAGCAGTACTTC. Recombination joined TRBV5-6 with TRBJ2-7; 7 middle bases align to TRBD2. The V end gives up 4 bases and the J end 7 bases, leaving 8 bases in the junction not matched to a gene. The CDR3 contains 13 residues, cysteine and phenylalanine counted. The DNA shown is the 39-base CDR3, in frame from base 1. The germline V gene sets CDR1 to SGHDT and CDR2 to YYEEEE. The full variable domain, with segments outside the CDR3 supplied by the reference TRBV5-6 and TRBJ2-7 proteins, appears as DAGVTQSPTHLIKTRGQQVTLRCSPKSGHDTVSWYQQALGQGPQFIFQYYEEEERQRGNFPDRFSGHQFPNYSSELNVNALLLGDSALYLCASSPGGPAEQYFGPGTRLTVT.